These 10 T cell receptor beta chains were sequenced from one sample in a study of neurological immune-mediated disorders. As to time point: longitudinal time-point 2. One entry per CDR3 protein results from TCRdb running MiXCR on the 5' RACE reads. Here the sample spans 65,000 to 85,000 distinct CDR3 sequences, 5.5% to 6.5% being singletons. The sample comprised PBMCs. These receptors were obtained from a woman in her fifties or sixties with multiple sclerosis.

This clonotype was counted at least ten times. A junction boundary mismatches the germline segment, possibly from a read error. V and J are TRBV7-7 and TRBJ2-1, with 9 bases that match TRBD2. The germline V gene has CDR1 SSHAT and CDR2 FNYEAQ (reference sequence). CDR3 length equals 15 residues. DNA of the CDR3: TGTGCTAGCAGCTTACGCGGGGGGGCACCGAATGAGCAGTTCTTC. The encoded protein is CASSLRGGAPNEQFF. Complete variable domain (other parts from reference TRBV7-7 and TRBJ2-1): GAGVSQSPRYKVTKRGQDVTLRCDPISSHATLYWYQQALGQGPEFLTYFNYEAQPDKSGLPSDRFSAERPEGSISTLTIQRTEQRDSAMYRCASSLRGGAPNEQFFGPGTRLTVL.

This clonotype has a count of ten or more. The chain combines TRBV3-1 with TRBJ1-4, with 8 positions matching TRBD1. This CDR3 comprises 16 residues. J lost 8 bases, V lost 0 bases, and 8 bases had no gene match. Germline CDR1 LGHDT, CDR2 YNNKEL (reference sequence). The CDR3 sequence is CASSQETGTGWEKLFF. The CDR3 nucleotides read TGTGCCAGCAGCCAAGAGACCGGGACAGGTTGGGAAAAACTGTTTTTT.

This clonotype was seen at least ten times. DNA for the CDR3: TGTGCCAGCAACTCCCCCGGGGGGGCTCACAATGAGCAGTTCTTC. Translating it yields CASNSPGGAHNEQFF. V usage is TRBV9 and J usage is TRBJ2-1, with 8 bases that match TRBD2. CDR1 SGDLS and CDR2 YYNGEE come from the germline V gene. J gave up 5 bases and V 6 bases, and 10 bases lay outside the gene matches. This CDR3 has 15 residues.

This clonotype was counted many times. The rearrangement uses TRBV7-2 and TRBJ1-1; TRBD1 matches 7 bases. V was clipped by 6 bases and J by 5 bases; unmatched bases: 6. Per the germline V gene, CDR1 is SGHTA and CDR2 is FQGNSA. This CDR3 comprises 13 residues. CDR3 residues: CASSLDRVTEAFF. Here the CDR3 DNA reads TGTGCCAGCAGTCTCGACAGGGTAACTGAAGCTTTCTTT.

This clonotype was detected many times. The chain links TRBV6-5 to TRBJ2-5, with 7 bases identical to TRBD2. The junction had 9 bases not matched to a gene; V was cut back by 2 bases and J by 3 bases. The CDR3 runs to 16 residues. Germline CDR1 and CDR2: MNHEY and SVGAGI. CDR3 in amino acids: CASSYPLGEGEETQYF. The CDR3 DNA reads as TGTGCCAGCAGTTACCCTCTGGGGGAGGGCGAAGAGACCCAGTACTTC.

In this sample, this clonotype turned up many times. The chain links TRBV29-1 to TRBJ2-5; D call uncertain. V lost 5 bases, J lost 4 bases, and 8 bases lay in between. CDR1 SQVTM and CDR2 ANQGSEA come from the germline V gene. The CDR3 covers 11 residues. DNA of the CDR3: TGCAGCGTTCGGGTCTCAGAGACCCAGTACTTC. Translating it yields CSVRVSETQYF.

At least ten counts were recorded for this clonotype. This chain links TRBV11-2 with TRBJ1-1; D possibly corresponds to TRBD1 (6 bases). Trimming removed 3 bases from V and 5 bases from J, with 13 bases in between. The length of the CDR3 is 14 residues. CDR1 is SGHAT and CDR2 is FQNNGV in the germline V gene. CDR3 sequence reads: CASSFNRAGTEAFF. CDR3 coding DNA: TGTGCCAGCAGCTTCAACAGGGCGGGGACTGAAGCTTTCTTT.

This clonotype was counted many times. This chain joins TRBV7-8 and TRBJ2-2; D remains ambiguous. V lost 6 bases and J lost 5, with 13 bases in between. This CDR3 contains 14 residues. The germline gives CDR1 SGHVS, CDR2 FQNEAQ. The CDR3: CASSSVGRTGELFF. CDR3 DNA: TGTGCCAGCAGTTCCGTTGGGCGAACCGGGGAGCTGTTTTTT. The full variable domain, rest sourced from reference TRBV7-8 and TRBJ2-2, is GAGVSQSPRYKVAKRGQDVALRCDPISGHVSLFWYQQALGQGPEFLTYFQNEAQLDKSGLPSDRFFAERPEGSVSTLKIQRTQQEDSAVYLCASSSVGRTGELFFGEGSRLTVL.

This clonotype showed up many times. The J gene is TRBJ1-1, the V gene TRBV12-3 or TRBV12-4, with D tentatively TRBD1 (5 bases). This CDR3 comprises 14 residues. V shed 6 bases and J shed 1 base, with 12 bases lying between them. CDR3 sequence reads: CASSPGSANTEAFF. The CDR3 bases are TGTGCCAGCAGCCCAGGGTCGGCGAACACTGAAGCTTTCTTT.

The table lists this clonotype with many counts. This chain connects TRBV7-2 to TRBJ1-1; 7 bases map to TRBD1. This CDR3 has 14 residues. In germline, CDR1 is SGHTA, CDR2 FQGNSA. V dropped 5 bases and J dropped 1; count of bases not matched to a gene: 4. The CDR3 bases are TGTGCCAGCAGCCGGGACAGTTCGAACACTGAAGCTTTCTTT. This gives the protein CASSRDSSNTEAFF.